This passage covers 18 T cell receptor beta chains from one sample sequenced in a study of T cells after yellow fever vaccination. From the 5' RACE reads, TCRdb called clonotypes with MiXCR, one entry per CDR3 protein. The table includes 75,000 to 100,000 distinct CDR3 sequences, 7.5% to 10% detected once. The sample here was CD8+ T cells not binding an NS4B(214-222) dextramer, sorted from PBMCs, taken roughly 15 days after the first yellow fever vaccination. Receptors originate from a man younger than 35 who received the YFV17D yellow fever vaccine.

A few counts support this clonotype. The chain combines TRBV4-1 with TRBJ2-7; 7 bases fit TRBD2. The V segment lost 3 bases and the J segment 6 bases; nucleotides outside the gene matches: 17. The CDR3 sequence is 17 residues long. Germline V CDR1 and CDR2: MGHRA, YSYEKL. The CDR3 is CASSQGWGGRLVGEQYV. Written as DNA, the CDR3 is TGCGCCAGCAGCCAGGGGTGGGGGGGACGGTTGGTTGGCGAGCAGTACGTC.

This clonotype was picked up many times. V is TRBV11-2 and J is TRBJ2-3; 14 bases align to TRBD2. Germline V lookup: CDR1 SGHAT, CDR2 FQNNGV. The CDR3 is made up of 18 amino acids. The trim removed 5 bases at V and 0 bases at J, leaving 7 bases unmatched. CDR3 in amino acids: CASSAGLAGGSSTDTQYF. The CDR3 DNA follows: TGTGCCAGCAGCGCCGGACTAGCGGGGGGCTCTAGCACAGATACGCAGTATTTT.

The chain combines TRBV27 with TRBJ1-1; TRBD1 is a possible D gene (5 bases). Deletions cut 3 bases from V and 0 bases from J, with 14 bases between. This CDR3 has 16 residues. Germline CDR1 MNHEY, CDR2 SMNVEV (reference sequence). CDR3 sequence reads: CASSFWPGSMNTEAFF. CDR3 nucleotides: TGTGCCAGCAGTTTCTGGCCAGGGTCCATGAACACTGAAGCTTTCTTT.

This clonotype was counted at least ten times. The genes are TRBV11-2 and TRBJ2-3; D is uncertain. This CDR3 has 11 amino acids. With 10 bases removed from V and 2 bases from J, the gap between germline ends came to 7 bases. CDR1 and CDR2 (germline): SGHAT, FQNNGV. The DNA for the CDR3 is TGTGCCATCCTATACACAGATACGCAGTATTTT. It codes for CAILYTDTQYF.

The chain combines TRBV13 with TRBJ2-7, with 10 positions matching TRBD2. The CDR3 sequence is 15 residues long. J gave up 4 bases and V 7 bases, and 10 bases lay outside the gene matches. Germline V gives CDR1 PRHDT, CDR2 FYEKMQ (reference sequence). CDR3 sequence (DNA): TGTGCCAGCACACCCCCGGGACTAGCGCTATACGAGCAGTACTTC. Its translation is CASTPPGLALYEQYF.

The V call is TRBV9, the J call TRBJ2-7; D is possibly TRBD1 or TRBD2 (5 bases each). Germline CDR1 and CDR2: SGDLS and YYNGEE. The V end was cut by 0 bases, the J end by 2 bases, with 15 bases between. CDR3 length: 16 amino acids. The CDR3 DNA sequence: TGTGCCAGCAGCGTAGCTACCGGGACGGGTACCTACGAGCAGTACTTC. As protein: CASSVATGTGTYEQYF.

This clonotype was recorded a few times. The chain is built from TRBV3-1 and TRBJ1-4, with 10 bases matching TRBD1. This CDR3 is 16 amino acids long. The ends lost 4 bases at V and 14 bases at J; junction bases unmatched: 16. Germline CDR1 is LGHDT and CDR2 is YNNKEL (reference sequence). The CDR3 DNA reads TGTGCCAGCAGCCGTCCCGGGACAGGGGACCTTTGGAAGCTGTTTTTT. Protein: CASSRPGTGDLWKLFF.

The sample holds a few counts of this clonotype. The rearrangement links TRBV4-2 to TRBJ2-3, with 7 bases matching TRBD1. V lost 4 bases and J lost 4; bases outside the gene matches: 11. This CDR3 is 16 amino acids long. Germline CDR1 reads LGHNA; CDR2 reads YNFKEQ. The CDR3 DNA sequence: TGTGCCAGCAGCCCCGATGAGGGGGCGATCCCAGATACGCAGTATTTT. It specifies CASSPDEGAIPDTQYF.

This clonotype has a handful of counts. The J gene is TRBJ2-1, the V gene TRBV7-3, with D perhaps matching TRBD2 (5 bases). Deletions cut 5 bases from V and 2 bases from J, with 16 bases between. The V gene's germline CDR1 is SGHTA and CDR2 FQGTGA. CDR3 length equals 16 residues. The CDR3 region has the DNA TGTGCCAGCAGCCCCCTCTCCGGGGAAGCCTACAATGAGCAGTTCTTC. It encodes CASSPLSGEAYNEQFF.

The chain carries TRBV2 and TRBJ1-6; D is unresolved. CDR1 and CDR2 from the germline V gene are SNHLY and FYNNEI. CDR3 length: 17 residues. V shed 6 bases and J shed 6 bases, with 21 bases lying between them. CDR3: CASSASLPRGANSPLHF. In DNA, the CDR3 is TGTGCCAGCAGCGCATCCCTCCCCCGGGGTGCTAATTCACCCCTCCACTTT.

The chain combines TRBV4-1 with TRBJ2-1; a weak D match, TRBD2 (5 bases). The V end lost 4 bases, the J end lost 8 bases, and 12 bases lay between the germline ends. The CDR3 contains 13 residues. The germline V gene encodes CDR1 MGHRA and CDR2 YSYEKL. CDR3 sequence (DNA): TGCGCCAGCAGCCTTAGCGCCGGGGATGAGCAGTTCTTC. Translated: CASSLSAGDEQFF.

The chain has TRBV20-1 and TRBJ2-5; D call uncertain. Germline loops: CDR1 DFQATT, CDR2 SNEGSKA (reference sequence). The CDR3 contains 13 residues. Between the trimmed V and J ends, which lost 1 base and 4 bases, there was a span of 10 bases. CDR3 in amino acids: CSARVLLVETQYF. CDR3 in DNA: TGCAGTGCTAGAGTATTATTGGTAGAGACCCAGTACTTC.

The sample holds many counts of this clonotype. This sequence joins TRBV12-3 or TRBV12-4 and TRBJ2-5; TRBD1 agrees at 8 bases. The CDR3 sequence is 14 residues long. V dropped 6 bases and J dropped 5; count of bases not matched to a gene: 8. CDR3 region: CASRGQGMEETQYF. CDR3 nucleotide sequence: TGTGCCAGCAGAGGACAGGGCATGGAGGAGACCCAGTACTTC.

V and J are TRBV7-3 and TRBJ1-1; TRBD1 matches at 11 bases. CDR1 SGHTA and CDR2 FQGTGA come from the germline V gene. This CDR3 is 17 amino acids long. V trimming: 2 bases; J trimming: 1 base; junction bases outside the gene matches: 6. CDR3 DNA: TGTGCCAGCAGCTTATCAGGACAGGGGGCCGGGAACACTGAAGCTTTCTTT. Amino acid sequence: CASSLSGQGAGNTEAFF.

A few counts support this clonotype. This chain connects TRBV7-2 to TRBJ2-5; TRBD2 matches at 13 bases. Germline lookup yields CDR1 SGHTA and CDR2 FQGNSA. V gave up 3 bases and J gave up 4 bases; unmatched junction bases: 5. The CDR3 has 16 residues. In DNA, the CDR3 is TGTGCCAGCAGCTTGGGTTGGACTAGCGGGGGAGAGACCCAGTACTTC. Its protein product is CASSLGWTSGGETQYF. The full variable domain, rest sourced from reference TRBV7-2 and TRBJ2-5, is GAGVSQSPSNKVTEKGKDVELRCDPISGHTALYWYRQSLGQGLEFLIYFQGNSAPDKSGLPSDRFSAERTGGSVSTLTIQRTQQEDSAVYLCASSLGWTSGGETQYFGPGTRLLVL.

This clonotype turned up a few times. The CDR3 DNA reads as TGTGCCAGCCTACCGGGGAACTTACAAAGGATAAGAGACGAGCAGTACTTC. The encoded protein is CASLPGNLQRIRDEQYF. V usage is TRBV2 and J usage is TRBJ2-7, with D perhaps TRBD2 (5 bases). The germline V gene has CDR1 SNHLY and CDR2 FYNNEI. The CDR3 runs to 17 residues. V dropped 8 bases and J dropped 5 bases, with 28 bases sitting between them.

J is TRBJ2-5 and V is TRBV29-1; D is uncertain. Trimming removed 7 bases from V and 3 bases from J, with 3 bases in between. The CDR3 runs to 9 residues. Per the germline V gene, CDR1 is SQVTM and CDR2 is ANQGSEA. For the CDR3, the DNA is TGCAGCGCCGAAGAGACCCAGTACTTC. Residues: CSAEETQYF.

About this clonotype itself: One end of the junction does not line up with germline, which may come from a read error. This chain uses TRBV7-8 with TRBJ2-5, with 9 bases aligning to TRBD2. In germline, CDR1 is SGHVS, CDR2 FQNEAQ. CDR3 length equals 16 residues. CDR3 bases: TGTGGCAGCAGTAGTAGCCAGCGGGGGGCACAAGAGACCCAGTACTTC. Its protein is CGSSSSQRGAQETQYF.